This T cell receptor beta chain appears in the sequencing data of a study of blood T cell repertoires in COVID-19. About the research overall: Samples representing acute and convalescent COVID-19 were sourced from the United States, Italy and Spain. T cells, B-cell-depleted T cells, or PBMCs supplied cDNA or gDNA.

Germline V gene sequence: CDR1 DFQATT, CDR2 SNEGSKA (reference sequence). V was cut by 6 bases and J by 4 bases, with 7 bases left in between. The CDR3 length is 11 residues. Authors' methods: Reference gene primer amplification gave nucleated cell count estimates. Some clones are missing from TCRdb's copy, which holds only in-frame ones; the method was immunoSEQ multiplex PCR. V and J calls and clone size are given by that table; D and trimming were obtained from the DNA. The sample holds some 150,000 clones, about 84% seen once. Material for sequencing was peripheral blood. This receptor was taken from a human donor in a cohort sampled during active COVID-19. The chain joins TRBV20-1 to TRBJ2-1, with D possibly being TRBD1 (6 bases). The CDR3 spells CSAGGYNEQFF. DNA of the CDR3: TGCAGTGCAGGGGGTTACAATGAGCAGTTCTTC.